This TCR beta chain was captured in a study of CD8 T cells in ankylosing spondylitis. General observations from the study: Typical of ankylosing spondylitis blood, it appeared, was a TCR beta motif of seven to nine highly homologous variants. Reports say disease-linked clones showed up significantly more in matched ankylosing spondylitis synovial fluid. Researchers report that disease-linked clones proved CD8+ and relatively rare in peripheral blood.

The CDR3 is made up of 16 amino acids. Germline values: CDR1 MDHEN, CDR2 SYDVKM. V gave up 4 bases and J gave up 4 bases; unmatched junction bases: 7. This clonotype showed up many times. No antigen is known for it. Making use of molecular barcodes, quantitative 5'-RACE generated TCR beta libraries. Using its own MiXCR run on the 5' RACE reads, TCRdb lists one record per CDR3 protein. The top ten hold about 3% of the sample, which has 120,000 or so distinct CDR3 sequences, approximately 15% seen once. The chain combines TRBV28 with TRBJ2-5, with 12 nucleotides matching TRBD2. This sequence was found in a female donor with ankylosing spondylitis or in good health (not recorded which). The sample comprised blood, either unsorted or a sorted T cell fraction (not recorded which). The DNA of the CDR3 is TGTGCCAGCAGTTCACCTAGCGGGAGGGCAAGAGAGACCCAGTACTTC. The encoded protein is CASSSPSGRARETQYF.